The next 15 T cell receptor beta chains were all read from a single sample in a study of human T cells and chemical hapten exposure (dated by TCRdb to about 2021). This specimen's time point label, interpreted: patch test 1, 2 weeks after DPC sensitization. The treatment or condition label, as the study defines it: therapeutic diphenylcyclopropenone sensitization with weekly scalp DPC. The library was generated by RACE. The data were produced on a NextSeq 500. TCRdb reanalyzed the raw reads on its own, using fastp at Q25 for trimming and MiXCR for clone calling, and kept in-frame beta chains. Every CDR3 protein is listed once, alongside the most common genes and DNA of its rows. The table for this sample lists tens of thousands of distinct CDR3 sequences; less than 9.5% of them were counted only once. 4.5% of the sample lies in the top ten. The sample here was whole blood, taken in connection with sensitization to the hapten diphenylcyclopropenone (DPC). The receptor set was obtained from a woman aged 45-59 years with alopecia areata. Some clones in this sample may be carry-over from other donors' samples.

The V call is TRBV7-7, the J call TRBJ2-5; the match to TRBD2 covers 10 bases. Losses at the gene ends were 4 bases for V and 8 bases for J; bases not matched to a gene: 7. The CDR3 covers 14 residues. Germline CDR1 SSHAT, CDR2 FNYEAQ (reference sequence). The CDR3, as DNA: TGTGCCAGCAGCTCCTTAACTAGCGGGGCAACCCAGTACTTC. Translated: CASSSLTSGATQYF.

The chain employs TRBV25-1 and TRBJ1-3, with D hard to call. This CDR3 comprises 11 residues. Trimming left V 4 bases short and J 4 bases short, with 2 bases between. In germline, CDR1 is MGHDK, CDR2 SYGVNS. CDR3 protein: CASSGGNTIYF. As DNA, the CDR3 is TGTGCCAGCAGTGGCGGAAACACCATATATTTT.

Ten or more counts support this clonotype. This chain uses TRBV5-6 with TRBJ2-1, with D possibly being TRBD1 or TRBD2 (5 bases each). CDR3 length: 15 amino acids. With 2 bases removed from V and 4 bases from J, the gap between germline ends came to 13 bases. The germline V gene encodes CDR1 SGHDT and CDR2 YYEEEE. Here the CDR3 reads CASSFQPEGYNEQFF. Here the CDR3 DNA reads TGTGCCAGCAGCTTTCAGCCTGAGGGGTACAATGAGCAGTTCTTC.

CDR3 nucleotide sequence: TGCAGTGCTGGGACTAGCGGGATCACAGATACGCAGTATTTT. Amino acids: CSAGTSGITDTQYF. This sequence joins TRBV20-1 and TRBJ2-3; TRBD2 matches 13 bases. Germline values: CDR1 DFQATT, CDR2 SNEGSKA (reference sequence). V lost 5 bases, J lost 2 bases, and 1 base stayed unmatched. CDR3 length: 14 residues.

This clonotype came up many times. The rearrangement joins TRBV7-6 to TRBJ2-5; no firm D call. The germline V gene has CDR1 SGHVS and CDR2 FNYEAQ. The V end lost 0 bases, the J end lost 4 bases, and 6 bases lay between the germline ends. This CDR3 has 13 residues. The CDR3 spells CASSLALSETQYF. The CDR3 nucleotides are TGTGCCAGCAGCTTAGCGTTGTCAGAGACCCAGTACTTC.

This clonotype has ten or more counts. J is TRBJ1-1 and V is TRBV7-6; D call uncertain. Germline CDR1 reads SGHVS; CDR2 reads FNYEAQ. The CDR3 loop spans 14 amino acids. V dropped 5 bases and J dropped 0 bases, with 10 bases sitting between them. CDR3 loop: CASSRSQVNTEAFF. The CDR3 region has the DNA TGTGCCAGCAGCCGCAGCCAGGTGAACACTGAAGCTTTCTTT.

This clonotype was counted ten times or more. The rearrangement uses TRBV6-2 or TRBV6-3 and TRBJ1-1; a possible D gene is TRBD1 (6 bases). Germline CDR1 MNHEY, CDR2 SVGEGT. The CDR3 runs 16 residues. The ends were cut back, 0 bases at V and 2 bases at J, with 13 bases in the middle. The CDR3 sequence is CASSYSGNRANTEAFF. In DNA, the CDR3 is TGTGCCAGCAGTTACTCGGGAAACAGGGCAAACACTGAAGCTTTCTTT.

The V and J genes are TRBV3-1 and TRBJ2-2; maybe TRBD2 (5 bases). The CDR3 is 13 amino acids. Germline V lookup: CDR1 LGHDT, CDR2 YNNKEL (reference sequence). The V gene lost 5 bases and the J gene lost 5 bases, with 9 bases spanning the gap. CDR3 in amino acids: CASSKLGTGELFF. CDR3 DNA: TGTGCCAGCAGCAAACTAGGGACCGGGGAGCTGTTTTTT.

This clonotype was detected ten times or more. The chain uses TRBV7-2 and TRBJ2-1, with 8 bases lining up with TRBD2. The CDR3 is 18 amino acids. Looked up from germline, CDR1 is SGHTA and CDR2 is FQGNSA. Trimming at V came to 4 bases and at J to 2 bases, leaving 13 bases not matched to a gene. DNA of the CDR3: TGTGCCAGCAGCTCGACTAGCGCTGCAAAACCACCCTACAATGAGCAGTTCTTC. This codes for CASSSTSAAKPPYNEQFF.

A few counts support this clonotype. The V gene is TRBV29-1, the J gene TRBJ2-5; D not certain. This CDR3 is 13 amino acids long. CDR1 SQVTM and CDR2 ANQGSEA come from the germline V gene. Trimming left V 4 bases short and J 4 bases short, with 13 bases between. CDR3 loop: CSVGPTVGETQYF. The CDR3 region has the DNA TGCAGCGTTGGACCCACAGTAGGAGAGACCCAGTACTTC.

This clonotype was counted at least ten times. CDR3 nucleotide sequence: TGCAGTGCTAGAAATCCCCGGACAAAGAACACTGAAGCTTTCTTT. The encoded protein is CSARNPRTKNTEAFF. This rearrangement joins TRBV20-1 to TRBJ1-1, with a weak D call TRBD1 (5 bases). Germline CDR1 reads DFQATT; CDR2 reads SNEGSKA (reference sequence). The CDR3 spans 15 residues. Trimming left V 2 bases short and J 1 base short, with 14 bases between.

This clonotype was picked up many times. The chain combines TRBV20-1 with TRBJ2-7, with 7 bases that match TRBD1. The CDR3 totals 14 residues. The J segment lost 2 bases and the V segment lost 7 bases, leaving 11 bases of the junction unmatched. The germline V gene has CDR1 DFQATT and CDR2 SNEGSKA (reference sequence). CDR3 residues: CSVIHDRAPYEQYF. The CDR3 nucleotides read TGCAGTGTTATCCATGACAGGGCCCCCTACGAGCAGTACTTC.

This clonotype was picked up many times. This chain connects TRBV7-6 to TRBJ2-5; D could derive from TRBD1 or TRBD2 (6 bases each). This CDR3 contains 13 residues. Germline V gives CDR1 SGHVS, CDR2 FNYEAQ. V was trimmed by 6 bases and J by 2 bases, leaving 10 bases between them. CDR3 DNA: TGTGCCAGCAGTCGGGGGCGTCAAGAGACCCAGTACTTC. It is translated as CASSRGRQETQYF.

The rearrangement links TRBV28 to TRBJ1-2; no clear D gene. The CDR3 has 12 amino acids. The V gene lost 5 bases and the J gene lost 6 bases, with 10 bases spanning the gap. Germline V lookup: CDR1 MDHEN, CDR2 SYDVKM. The CDR3: CASSAVLDGYTF. CDR3 nucleotide sequence: TGTGCCAGCAGTGCGGTTCTAGATGGCTACACCTTC.

This clonotype was seen many times. The chain recombines TRBV27 with TRBJ2-5; TRBD1 agrees at 8 bases. Trimming cost V 2 bases and J 2 bases; bases outside gene matches: 4. Germline-derived CDR1 and CDR2 are MNHEY and SMNVEV (reference sequence). This CDR3 contains 15 residues. CDR3 coding DNA: TGTGCCAGCAGTTTAAGGACAGGGAATCAAGAGACCCAGTACTTC. It translates to CASSLRTGNQETQYF.